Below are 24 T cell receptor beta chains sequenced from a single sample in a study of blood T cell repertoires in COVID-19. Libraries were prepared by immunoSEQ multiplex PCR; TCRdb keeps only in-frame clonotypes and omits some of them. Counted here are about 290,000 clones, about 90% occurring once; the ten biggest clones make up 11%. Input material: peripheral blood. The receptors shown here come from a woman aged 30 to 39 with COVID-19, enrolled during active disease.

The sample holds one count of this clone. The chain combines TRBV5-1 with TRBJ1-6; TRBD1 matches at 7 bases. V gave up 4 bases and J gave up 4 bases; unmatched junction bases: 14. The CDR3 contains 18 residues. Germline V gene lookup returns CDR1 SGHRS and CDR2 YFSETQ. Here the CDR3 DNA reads TGCGCCAGCAGCCTAGGGGACAGTTTCGTCGTATATAATTCACCCCTCCACTTT. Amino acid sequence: CASSLGDSFVVYNSPLHF.

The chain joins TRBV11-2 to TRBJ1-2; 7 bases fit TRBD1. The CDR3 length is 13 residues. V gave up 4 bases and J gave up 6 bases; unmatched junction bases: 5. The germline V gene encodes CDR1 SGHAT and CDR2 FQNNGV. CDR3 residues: CASSYSDRDGYTF. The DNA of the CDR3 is TGTGCCAGCAGCTATTCAGACAGGGATGGCTACACCTTC. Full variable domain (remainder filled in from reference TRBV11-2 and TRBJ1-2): EAGVAQSPRYKIIEKRQSVAFWCNPISGHATLYWYQQILGQGPKLLIQFQNNGVVDDSQLPKDRFSAERLKGVDSTLKIQPAKLEDSAVYLCASSYSDRDGYTFGSGTRLTVV.

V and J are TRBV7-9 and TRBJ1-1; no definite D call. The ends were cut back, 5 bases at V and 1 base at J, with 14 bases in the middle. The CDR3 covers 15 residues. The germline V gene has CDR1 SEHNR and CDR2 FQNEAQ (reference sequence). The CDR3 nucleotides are TGTGCCAGCAGCACAGCCCCCAGAAAGAACACTGAAGCTTTCTTT. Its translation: CASSTAPRKNTEAFF. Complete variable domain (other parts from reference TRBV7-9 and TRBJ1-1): DTGVSQNPRHKITKRGQNVTFRCDPISEHNRLYWYRQTLGQGPEFLTYFQNEAQLEKSRLLSDRFSAERPKGSFSTLEIQRTEQGDSAMYLCASSTAPRKNTEAFFGQGTRLTVV.

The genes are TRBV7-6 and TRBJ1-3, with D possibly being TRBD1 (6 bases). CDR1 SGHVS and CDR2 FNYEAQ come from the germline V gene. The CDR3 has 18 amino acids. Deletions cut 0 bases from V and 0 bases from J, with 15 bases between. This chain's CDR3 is CASSLAGPGTLSGNTIYF. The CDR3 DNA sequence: TGTGCCAGCAGCTTAGCGGGGCCAGGGACACTCTCTGGAAACACCATATATTTT.

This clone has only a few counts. In nucleotides, the CDR3 is TGTGCCAGCAGCTTAGCGCAGACCGGGGAGCTGTTTTTT. It yields the protein CASSLAQTGELFF. The chain has TRBV7-9 and TRBJ2-2; D is undetermined. The length of the CDR3 is 13 residues. The germline V and J ends were trimmed by 0 bases and 5 bases, with 4 bases remaining between them. The V gene's germline CDR1 is SEHNR and CDR2 FQNEAQ (reference sequence). Supplemented by reference TRBV7-9 and TRBJ2-2, the full variable domain reads DTGVSQNPRHKITKRGQNVTFRCDPISEHNRLYWYRQTLGQGPEFLTYFQNEAQLEKSRLLSDRFSAERPKGSFSTLEIQRTEQGDSAMYLCASSLAQTGELFFGEGSRLTVL.

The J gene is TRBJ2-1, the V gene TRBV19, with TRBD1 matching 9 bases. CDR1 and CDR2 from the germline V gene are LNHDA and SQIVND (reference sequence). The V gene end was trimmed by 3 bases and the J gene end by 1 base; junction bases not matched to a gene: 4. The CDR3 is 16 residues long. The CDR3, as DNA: TGTGCCAGTAGTATTGGGACAGGGTCTTCCTACAATGAGCAGTTCTTC. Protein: CASSIGTGSSYNEQFF.

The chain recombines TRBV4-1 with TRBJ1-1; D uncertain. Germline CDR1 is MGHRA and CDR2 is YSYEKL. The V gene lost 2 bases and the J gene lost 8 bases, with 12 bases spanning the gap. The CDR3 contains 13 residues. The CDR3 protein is CASSQSRTMEAFF. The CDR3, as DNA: TGCGCCAGCAGCCAAAGCCGCACGATGGAAGCTTTCTTT.

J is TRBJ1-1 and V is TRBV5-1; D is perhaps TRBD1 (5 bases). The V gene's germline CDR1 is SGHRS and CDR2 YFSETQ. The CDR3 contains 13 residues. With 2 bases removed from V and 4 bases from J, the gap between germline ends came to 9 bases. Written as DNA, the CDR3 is TGCGCCAGCAGCTTCGACCAGGGCACTGAAGCTTTCTTT. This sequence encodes CASSFDQGTEAFF.

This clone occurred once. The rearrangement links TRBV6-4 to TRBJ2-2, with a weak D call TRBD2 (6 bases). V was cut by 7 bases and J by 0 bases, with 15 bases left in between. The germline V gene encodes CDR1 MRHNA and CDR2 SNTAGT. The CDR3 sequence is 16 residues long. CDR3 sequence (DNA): TGTGCCAGCATCAGACGCGGGACTCCGAACACCGGGGAGCTGTTTTTT. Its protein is CASIRRGTPNTGELFF.

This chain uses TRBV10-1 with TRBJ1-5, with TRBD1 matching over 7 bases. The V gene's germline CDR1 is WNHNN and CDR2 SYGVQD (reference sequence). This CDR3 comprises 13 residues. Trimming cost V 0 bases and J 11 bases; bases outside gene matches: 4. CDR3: CASSESLTGAQHF. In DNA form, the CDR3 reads TGCGCCAGCAGTGAGTCCCTAACAGGGGCCCAGCATTTT.

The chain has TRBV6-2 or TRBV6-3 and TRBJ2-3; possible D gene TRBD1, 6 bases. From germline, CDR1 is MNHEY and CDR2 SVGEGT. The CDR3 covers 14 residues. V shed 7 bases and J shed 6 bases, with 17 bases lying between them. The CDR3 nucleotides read TGTGCCAGCACCCCAGTGGGGGCGAGGGATACGCAGTATTTT. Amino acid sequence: CASTPVGARDTQYF.

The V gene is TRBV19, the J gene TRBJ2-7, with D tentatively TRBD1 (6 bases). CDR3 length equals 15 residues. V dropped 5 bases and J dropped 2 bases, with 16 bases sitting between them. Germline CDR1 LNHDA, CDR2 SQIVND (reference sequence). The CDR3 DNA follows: TGTGCCAGTAGTCCCTCAGGGGTGACAACCTACGAGCAGTACTTC. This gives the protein CASSPSGVTTYEQYF. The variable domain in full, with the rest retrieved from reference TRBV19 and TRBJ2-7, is DGGITQSPKYLFRKEGQNVTLSCEQNLNHDAMYWYRQDPGQGLRLIYYSQIVNDFQKGDIAEGYSVSREKKESFPLTVTSAQKNPTAFYLCASSPSGVTTYEQYFGPGTRLTVT.

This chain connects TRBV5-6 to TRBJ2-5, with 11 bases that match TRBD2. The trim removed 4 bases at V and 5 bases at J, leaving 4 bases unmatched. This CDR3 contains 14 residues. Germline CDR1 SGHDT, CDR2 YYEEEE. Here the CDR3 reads CASSNSGGEETQYF. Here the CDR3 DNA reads TGTGCCAGCAGCAATAGCGGGGGGGAGGAGACCCAGTACTTC.

The CDR3 here is CASRDGTALSYEQYF. The CDR3, as DNA: TGCGCCAGCAGGGATGGGACAGCTTTATCCTACGAGCAGTACTTC. The V call is TRBV5-1, the J call TRBJ2-7; TRBD1 aligns across 7 bases. The CDR3 is 15 amino acids. Looked up from germline, CDR1 is SGHRS and CDR2 is YFSETQ. V was clipped by 5 bases and J by 1 base; unmatched bases: 9.

CDR3 sequence (DNA): TGTGCCAGCACCCTCCTGCCCGGGGATAATTCACCCCTCCACTTT. It specifies CASTLLPGDNSPLHF. V and J are TRBV28 and TRBJ1-6, with D uncertain. Trimming pared 7 bases from V and 5 bases from J, leaving 15 bases between. CDR1 is MDHEN and CDR2 is SYDVKM in the germline V gene. CDR3 length equals 15 residues.

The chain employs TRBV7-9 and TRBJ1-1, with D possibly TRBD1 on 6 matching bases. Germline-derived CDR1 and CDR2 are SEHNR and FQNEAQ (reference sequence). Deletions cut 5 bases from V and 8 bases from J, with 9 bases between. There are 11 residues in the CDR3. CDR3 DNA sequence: TGTGCCAGCAGCCTCGGGACAGAAGCTTTCTTT. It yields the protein CASSLGTEAFF.

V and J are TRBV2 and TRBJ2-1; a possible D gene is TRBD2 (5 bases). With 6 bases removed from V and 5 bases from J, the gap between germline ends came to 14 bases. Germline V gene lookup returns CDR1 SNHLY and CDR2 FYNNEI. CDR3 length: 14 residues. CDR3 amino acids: CASRRVGENNEQFF. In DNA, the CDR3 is TGTGCCAGCAGGAGGGTCGGGGAGAACAATGAGCAGTTCTTC.

As DNA, the CDR3 is TGTGCCAGCAGCCTTGACAGGGTATATGGCTACACCTTC. Protein: CASSLDRVYGYTF. The chain couples TRBV7-2 to TRBJ1-2; the match to TRBD1 covers 7 bases. CDR3 length equals 13 residues. The germline V gene has CDR1 SGHTA and CDR2 FQGNSA. V lost 5 bases, J lost 5 bases, and 5 bases stayed unmatched. The full variable domain, completed using reference TRBV7-2 and TRBJ1-2, is GAGVSQSPSNKVTEKGKDVELRCDPISGHTALYWYRQSLGQGLEFLIYFQGNSAPDKSGLPSDRFSAERTGGSVSTLTIQRTQQEDSAVYLCASSLDRVYGYTFGSGTRLTVV.

Here the CDR3 DNA reads TGTGCCAGCAGCTTACTCCCTAGCCGCTCCTACGAGCAGTACTTC. It translates to CASSLLPSRSYEQYF. This chain links TRBV7-8 with TRBJ2-7; TRBD2 is a possible D gene (5 bases). V was pared by 2 bases and J by 0 bases, with 11 bases between. Germline assignment: CDR1 SGHVS and CDR2 FQNEAQ. The CDR3 is 15 amino acids.

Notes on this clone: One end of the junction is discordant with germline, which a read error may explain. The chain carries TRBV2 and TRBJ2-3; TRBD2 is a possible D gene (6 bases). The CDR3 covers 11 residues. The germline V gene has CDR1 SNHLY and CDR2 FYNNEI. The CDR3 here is CASSVWREGDF. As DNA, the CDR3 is TGTGCCAGCTCCGTTTGGCGGGAAGGGGATTTT.

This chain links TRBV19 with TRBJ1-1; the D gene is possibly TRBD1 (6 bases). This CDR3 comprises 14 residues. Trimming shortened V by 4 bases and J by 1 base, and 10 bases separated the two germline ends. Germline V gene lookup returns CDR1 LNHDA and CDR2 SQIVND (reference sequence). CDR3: CASSTMTGNTEAFF. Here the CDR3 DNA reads TGTGCCAGTAGTACCATGACAGGGAACACTGAAGCTTTCTTT.

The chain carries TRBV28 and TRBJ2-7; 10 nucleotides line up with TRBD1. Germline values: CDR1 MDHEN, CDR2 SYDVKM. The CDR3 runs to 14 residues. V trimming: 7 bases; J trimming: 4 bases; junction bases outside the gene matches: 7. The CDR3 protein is CASIPGQGRYEQYF. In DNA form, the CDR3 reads TGTGCCAGCATCCCGGGACAGGGGCGTTACGAGCAGTACTTC.

The chain's CDR3 is CASSVLASLRGVSEQFF. In DNA form, the CDR3 reads TGTGCCAGCAGCGTACTAGCCTCCTTACGGGGTGTTAGTGAGCAGTTCTTC. The chain couples TRBV9 to TRBJ2-1; TRBD2 is a possible D gene (5 bases). The CDR3 length is 17 residues. Germline V CDR1 and CDR2: SGDLS, YYNGEE. Trimming took 1 base from V and 9 from J, leaving 23 bases between them.

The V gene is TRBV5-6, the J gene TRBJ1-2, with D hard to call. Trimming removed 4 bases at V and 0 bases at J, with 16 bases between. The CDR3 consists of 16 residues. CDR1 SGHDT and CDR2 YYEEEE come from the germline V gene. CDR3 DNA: TGTGCCAGCAGCCTAGGATGGCGACTTACTAACTATGGCTACACCTTC. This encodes CASSLGWRLTNYGYTF.